The T cell receptor beta chain under discussion was sequenced for a study of control samples from healthy donors and cancer patients. TCRdb keeps only in-frame clones here, not all; method: immunoSEQ multiplex PCR. Its clone listing holds around 190,000 clones. V was trimmed by 2 bases and J by 5 bases, leaving 9 bases between them. CDR3 size: 13 residues. Germline V gene lookup returns CDR1 MGHRA and CDR2 YSYEKL. The chain employs TRBV4-1 and TRBJ1-2; the D is unclear. Sequenced: blood. The receptor's source is a woman aged 25-40 years in good health. The CDR3 DNA is TGCGCCAGCAGCCAATCAAAGGGATATGGCTACACCTTC. This sequence encodes CASSQSKGYGYTF.